A selection of T cell receptor beta chains follows, all from one sample in a study of vaccination and CD4 T cells after COVID-19. TCRdb itself ran the PCR reads through MiXCR, one entry per CDR3 protein. The sample lists about 21,000 distinct CDR3 sequences, 60% to 80% seen once, with roughly 23% in the top ten. The antigens these receptors bind are not known. The material was CD4+ T cells from blood, cultured in vitro, obtained before SARS-CoV-2 vaccination. These receptors were taken from a human donor who received a COVID-19 vaccine. CDR3s include the opening cysteine and the closing phenylalanine or tryptophan. Fields, in order: clone size, J gene, V gene, CDR3 protein. Clone size, where shown, is once, few, many, or a class for clones that have expanded.

>-|TRBJ1-5|TRBV2
CASRTDLNQPQHF
>-|TRBJ2-7|TRBV2
CASSEQTYEQYF
>once|TRBJ2-3|TRBV7-3
CASSLTGGLSTDTQYF
>once|TRBJ1-3|TRBV24-1
CATSSGNTIYF
>-|TRBJ1-2|TRBV19
CASSPLYVQGTNYGYTF
>-|TRBJ1-1|TRBV11-3
CASSLGTTEAFF
>-|TRBJ2-7|TRBV6-1
CASSKPGTPGLAGGSYEQYF
>-|TRBJ2-2|TRBV4-1
CASSQDPGGYTGELFF
>few|TRBJ1-6|TRBV30
CAWTVDRGLGSPLHF
>-|TRBJ1-2|TRBV11-3
CASSPGLNYGYTF